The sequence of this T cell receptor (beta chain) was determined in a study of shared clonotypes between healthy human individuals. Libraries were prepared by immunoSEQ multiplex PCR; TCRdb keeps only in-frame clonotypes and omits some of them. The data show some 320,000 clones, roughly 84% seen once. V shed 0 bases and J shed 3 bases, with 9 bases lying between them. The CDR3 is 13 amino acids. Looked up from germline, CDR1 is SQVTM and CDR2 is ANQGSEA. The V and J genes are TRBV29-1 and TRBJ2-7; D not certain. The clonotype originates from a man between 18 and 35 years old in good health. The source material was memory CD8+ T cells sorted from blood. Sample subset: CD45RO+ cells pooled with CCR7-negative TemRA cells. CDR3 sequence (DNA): TGCAGCGTTGAAGAGGGCAGCAACTACGAGCAGTACTTC. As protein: CSVEEGSNYEQYF.